The clone carrying this T cell receptor (beta chain) occurred once. This sample was included in a study of shared clonotypes between healthy human individuals. Across the study: The composition of the donors was a couple of women and a few men aged 18 to 49.

The test was conducted at deep level. The authors distributed each subset's genomic DNA evenly over several immunoSEQ plates. Using immunoSEQ multiplex PCR, the repertoire was profiled, and TCRdb retains in-frame clones only, with some absent. The repertoire includes 530,000 or so clones, about 75% of them detected once, and 9.5% to 15% sits in the top ten. Caucasian adults living in Nashville, Tennessee, provided all samples. Trimming took off 1 base at V and 3 bases at J, with 4 bases between the two ends. The germline V gene has CDR1 SGHTA and CDR2 FQGNSA. The CDR3 is 14 residues long. This chain uses TRBV7-2 with TRBJ2-6; D ambiguous. The sample taken for sequencing was PBMCs. The TCR originated in a woman aged 35 to 49 in good health. Some clones in this sample may be carry-over from other donors' samples. This CDR3 is CASSLVVGANVLTF. CDR3 coding DNA: TGTGCCAGCAGCTTAGTGGTTGGGGCCAACGTCCTGACTTTC.